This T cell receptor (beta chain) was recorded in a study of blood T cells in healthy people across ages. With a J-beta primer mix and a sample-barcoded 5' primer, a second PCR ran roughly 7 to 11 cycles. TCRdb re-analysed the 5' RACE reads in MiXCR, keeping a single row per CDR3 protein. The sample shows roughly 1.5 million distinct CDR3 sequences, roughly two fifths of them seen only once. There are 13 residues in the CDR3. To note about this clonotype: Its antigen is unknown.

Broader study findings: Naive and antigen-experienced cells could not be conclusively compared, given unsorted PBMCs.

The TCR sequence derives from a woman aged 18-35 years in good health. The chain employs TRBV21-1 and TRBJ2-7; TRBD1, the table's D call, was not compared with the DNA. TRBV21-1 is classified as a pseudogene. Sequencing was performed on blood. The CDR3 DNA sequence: TGTGCCAGCAGCAAAGGGTCCCCCTACGAGCAGTACTTC. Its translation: CASSKGSPYEQYF.